The source of this T cell receptor beta chain is a study of shared clonotypes between healthy human individuals. General study results and limits: Apart from blood, nothing was sampled; tissue repertoires likely differ. What naive subsets generally showed was a larger estimated richness than memory subsets showed.

TCRdb keeps only in-frame clones here, not all; method: immunoSEQ multiplex PCR. Counted here are more than 2 million clones, 90% to 95% occurring once; the ten biggest clones make up around 0.13%. Germline assignment: CDR1 MGHRA and CDR2 YSYEKL. The CDR3 totals 12 residues. Turning to this clone: Its antigen is undetermined.

Adults of Caucasian background living in Nashville, Tennessee made up all donors. The chain employs TRBV4-1 and TRBJ2-5; 10 bases fit TRBD2. The J call is doubtful: the DNA matches TRBJ2-7 better. This TCR came from a man younger than 30 in good health. What was sequenced was naive CD4+ T cells sorted from blood. The subset was: CD45RA+ positively selected. DNA for the CDR3: TGCGCGAGCTCACTAGCGGGAAACGAGCAGTACTTC. Amino acid sequence: CASSLAGNEQYF.